Presented here are 26 T cell receptor beta chains from one specimen sequenced in a study of T-cell reconstitution after alpha-beta-depleted transplantation in children. Unique molecular identifiers were built into the TCRbeta library. Via MiXCR, TCRdb re-called the PCR reads, giving one row per CDR3 protein. Of a few hundred thousand distinct CDR3 sequences in the sample, roughly 14% were seen once. Here the sequenced sample was PBMCs, taken from the stem cell graft. Every receptor here comes from a human donor who donated a stem cell graft to a child with Fanconi anemia.

J is TRBJ1-1 and V is TRBV7-2; D is unclear. The CDR3 is 14 amino acids. Germline V gene data show CDR1 as SGHTA and CDR2 as FQGNSA. V shed 2 bases and J shed 1 base, with 8 bases lying between them. The CDR3 protein is CASSLSSGNTEAFF. CDR3 bases: TGTGCCAGCAGCTTAAGCTCAGGGAACACTGAAGCTTTCTTT.

This rearrangement joins TRBV6-2 or TRBV6-3 to TRBJ1-2, with D tentatively TRBD1 (5 bases). Germline assignment: CDR1 MNHEY and CDR2 SVGEGT. The V and J ends lost 2 bases and 4 bases respectively, with 14 bases between them. The CDR3 totals 15 residues. In DNA form, the CDR3 reads TGTGCCAGCAGTTACCTGGGAAGGGGAACCTATGGCTACACCTTC. Amino acids: CASSYLGRGTYGYTF.

This clonotype occurred many times. This chain uses TRBV12-3 or TRBV12-4 with TRBJ2-5, with D possibly being TRBD1 (6 bases). CDR3 length equals 13 residues. Trimming removed 7 bases at V and 4 bases at J, with 13 bases between. The CDR3 protein is CASTVTGGETQYF. CDR3 DNA: TGTGCCAGCACCGTGACAGGTGGAGAGACCCAGTACTTC.

The rearrangement joins TRBV7-8 to TRBJ2-6, with D hard to call. In germline, CDR1 is SGHVS, CDR2 FQNEAQ. V lost 1 base and J 0 bases, leaving 16 bases between the germline ends. This CDR3 region has 19 residues. The DNA for the CDR3 is TGTGCCAGCAGCTTAGTGAGGATGGCGTATGGCTCTGGGGCCAACGTCCTGACTTTC. This gives the protein CASSLVRMAYGSGANVLTF.

This clonotype was seen at least ten times. As DNA, the CDR3 is TGTGCCAGCAGTCCCCGACAGGGAGTCTCCTACGAGCAGTACGTC. Protein: CASSPRQGVSYEQYV. The chain links TRBV6-1 to TRBJ2-7; TRBD1 agrees at 7 bases. Germline loops: CDR1 MNHNS, CDR2 SASEGT. Germline trimming cut 5 bases from V and 0 bases from J; bases unmatched to any gene: 7. The CDR3 is 15 amino acids.

This rearrangement joins TRBV5-1 to TRBJ2-1, with a possible D match to TRBD2 (5 bases). The germline V gene has CDR1 SGHRS and CDR2 YFSETQ. The V gene lost 4 bases and the J gene lost 4 bases, with 12 bases spanning the gap. There are 14 residues in the CDR3. The CDR3 coding sequence is TGCGCCAGCAGCGAGGAGGCTGCTTACAATGAGCAGTTCTTC. Encoded protein: CASSEEAAYNEQFF.

The table lists this clonotype with a few counts. The chain recombines TRBV27 with TRBJ2-2, with D hard to call. Germline assignment: CDR1 MNHEY and CDR2 SMNVEV (reference sequence). CDR3 length equals 14 residues. The germline V and J ends were trimmed by 2 bases and 6 bases, with 10 bases remaining between them. Here the CDR3 DNA reads TGTGCCAGCAGTTTACAGGATTTTTCCGGGGAGCTGTTTTTT. It yields the protein CASSLQDFSGELFF.

This clonotype was observed a few times. The chain links TRBV6-2 or TRBV6-3 to TRBJ2-1; 9 bases are shared with TRBD1. After removal of 6 bases from V and 7 bases from J, the junction contained 10 bases not matched to a gene. From germline, CDR1 is MNHEY and CDR2 SVGEGT. CDR3 length: 15 residues. CDR3 nucleotides: TGTGCCAGCAGACCGACAGGGGGAACTGAAAATGAGCAGTTCTTC. Translated, it gives CASRPTGGTENEQFF.

This clonotype has ten or more counts. V gene TRBV28 combines with J gene TRBJ2-2, with 9 nucleotides matching TRBD1. The CDR3 has 17 residues. CDR1 MDHEN and CDR2 SYDVKM come from the germline V gene. V was pared by 4 bases and J by 4 bases, with 10 bases of the junction left unmatched. CDR3 protein: CASSSGTGSVSTGELFF. CDR3 nucleotides: TGTGCCAGCAGTTCCGGGACAGGGTCGGTGAGCACCGGGGAGCTGTTTTTT.

This chain connects TRBV28 to TRBJ1-6; 7 positions agree with TRBD1. The CDR3 is 15 residues long. Germline V CDR1 and CDR2: MDHEN, SYDVKM. V was pared by 4 bases and J by 5 bases, with 5 bases of the junction left unmatched. CDR3 residues: CASSSGTVNNSPLHF. Written as DNA, the CDR3 is TGTGCCAGCAGTTCCGGGACAGTTAATAATTCACCCCTCCACTTT.

V usage is TRBV20-1 and J usage is TRBJ2-2, with D tentatively TRBD1 (6 bases). Germline-derived CDR1 and CDR2 are DFQATT and SNEGSKA (reference sequence). V was clipped by 0 bases and J by 2 bases, with 16 bases between them. CDR3 length equals 17 residues. DNA of the CDR3: TGCAGTGCTAGAGATCTGGGAACAGGGTTTAACACCGGGGAGCTGTTTTTT. Its translation: CSARDLGTGFNTGELFF.

The chain uses TRBV28 and TRBJ2-7, with 7 positions matching TRBD1. V shed 3 bases, J shed 0 bases, and the junction held 5 bases outside the gene matches. CDR1 MDHEN and CDR2 SYDVKM come from the germline V gene. There are 15 residues in the CDR3. CDR3 protein: CASSFGTVSSYEQYV. The CDR3 nucleotides read TGTGCCAGCAGTTTTGGGACAGTTAGCTCCTACGAGCAGTACGTC.

As concerns this clonotype: No conserved phenylalanine or tryptophan ends this CDR3, so it is likely a read error. The rearrangement uses TRBV18 and TRBJ1-3; maybe TRBD1 (5 bases). CDR1 and CDR2 (germline): KGHSH, LQKENI. This CDR3 is 15 amino acids long. The V end was cut by 6 bases, the J end by 2 bases, with 14 bases between. CDR3 loop: CASSTGAPTGNTIYC. DNA of the CDR3: TGTGCCAGCTCCACCGGGGCGCCCACTGGAAACACCATATATTGT.

This chain joins TRBV5-1 and TRBJ2-1; 10 bases line up with TRBD2. V dropped 1 base and J dropped 0; count of bases not matched to a gene: 13. Germline V lookup: CDR1 SGHRS, CDR2 YFSETQ. CDR3 size: 20 residues. The CDR3 bases are TGCGCCAGCAGCTTGAGGCCTAGGCTAGCGGGAGTGACCTCCTACAATGAGCAGTTCTTC. Protein: CASSLRPRLAGVTSYNEQFF.

In DNA, the CDR3 is TGTGCCAGCATCTTACAGGGGAGAGGTGAGCAGTTCTTC. It codes for CASILQGRGEQFF. This chain joins TRBV6-2 or TRBV6-3 and TRBJ2-1; 7 bases are a match to TRBD1. V lost 7 bases and J lost 9; bases outside the gene matches: 9. The CDR3 runs to 13 residues. Germline V CDR1 and CDR2: MNHEY, SVGEGT.

The genes are TRBV20-1 and TRBJ1-1; the D gene is possibly TRBD1 (5 bases). Germline CDR1 reads DFQATT; CDR2 reads SNEGSKA (reference sequence). Trimming removed 5 bases at V and 0 bases at J, with 16 bases between. This CDR3 contains 15 residues. Here the CDR3 reads CSAGTRLAMNTEAFF. The CDR3 DNA reads TGCAGTGCTGGGACGAGGCTGGCGATGAACACTGAAGCTTTCTTT.

This clonotype was seen ten or more times. The J gene is TRBJ2-1, the V gene TRBV6-1; possibly TRBD2 for D (6 bases). This CDR3 has 15 amino acids. Germline V lookup: CDR1 MNHNS, CDR2 SASEGT. V shed 3 bases and J shed 6 bases, with 15 bases lying between them. The DNA for the CDR3 is TGTGCCAGCAGTGAGGCGGGAACAGGAGGCAATGAGCAGTTCTTC. Protein: CASSEAGTGGNEQFF.

The chain recombines TRBV7-9 with TRBJ2-3, with a weak D call TRBD2 (5 bases). V was clipped by 4 bases and J by 5 bases, with 13 bases between them. Germline assignment: CDR1 SEHNR and CDR2 FQNEAQ (reference sequence). The CDR3 has 14 amino acids. CDR3 region: CASSSRVGIDTQYF. CDR3 in DNA: TGTGCCAGCAGCTCGAGGGTCGGGATAGATACGCAGTATTTT.

This sequence joins TRBV7-2 and TRBJ2-5, with D perhaps being TRBD1 or TRBD2 (5 bases each). CDR3 length: 15 residues. From germline, CDR1 is SGHTA and CDR2 FQGNSA. V was cut by 0 bases and J by 5 bases, with 13 bases left in between. CDR3 coding DNA: TGTGCCAGCAGCTTAGCGAGAGGGGTAGGGGAGACCCAGTACTTC. It translates to CASSLARGVGETQYF. Supplemented by reference TRBV7-2 and TRBJ2-5, the full variable domain reads GAGVSQSPSNKVTEKGKDVELRCDPISGHTALYWYRQSLGQGLEFLIYFQGNSAPDKSGLPSDRFSAERTGGSVSTLTIQRTQQEDSAVYLCASSLARGVGETQYFGPGTRLLVL.

This clonotype was detected many times. This rearrangement joins TRBV11-2 to TRBJ2-1; perhaps TRBD2 as D (7 bases). This CDR3 has 16 residues. In germline, CDR1 is SGHAT, CDR2 FQNNGV. V dropped 1 base and J dropped 7 bases, with 17 bases sitting between them. In DNA form, the CDR3 reads TGTGCCAGCAGCTTAGTCGGGGGGCATTGGGAAAATGAGCAGTTCTTC. Encoded protein: CASSLVGGHWENEQFF. Variable domain in full (rest from reference TRBV11-2 and TRBJ2-1): EAGVAQSPRYKIIEKRQSVAFWCNPISGHATLYWYQQILGQGPKLLIQFQNNGVVDDSQLPKDRFSAERLKGVDSTLKIQPAKLEDSAVYLCASSLVGGHWENEQFFGPGTRLTVL.

Concerning this clonotype: A much larger clone lies a single base off, so this may be a read error. The V gene is TRBV6-5, the J gene TRBJ2-7; 8 bases agree with TRBD1. CDR3 size: 14 residues. CDR1 is MNHEY and CDR2 is SVGAGI in the germline V gene. CDR3 DNA sequence: TGTTCCAGCAGTTGGACAGGGACAAAGAACGAGCAGTACTTC. This encodes CSSSWTGTKNEQYF.

This clonotype has only a few counts. This chain uses TRBV6-5 with TRBJ2-3; possibly TRBD2 for D (5 bases). Germline lookup yields CDR1 MNHEY and CDR2 SVGAGI. The CDR3 consists of 16 residues. The ends were cut back, 3 bases at V and 1 base at J, with 14 bases in the middle. Here the CDR3 DNA reads TGTGCCAGCAGTTATCGCTTATTCGGGGGCACAGATACGCAGTATTTT. This gives the protein CASSYRLFGGTDTQYF.

This clonotype was picked up a small number of times. CDR3 nucleotide sequence: TGTGCCACCCTGAGAGTCAATCAGCCCCAGCATTTT. Encoded protein: CATLRVNQPQHF. This chain links TRBV28 with TRBJ1-5; D ambiguous. The CDR3 sequence is 12 residues long. V was cut by 10 bases and J by 3 bases, with 10 bases left in between. CDR1 and CDR2 from the germline V gene are MDHEN and SYDVKM.

V gene TRBV12-3 or TRBV12-4 combines with J gene TRBJ1-1; D is perhaps TRBD1 (5 bases). The germline V and J ends were trimmed by 8 bases and 4 bases, with 17 bases remaining between them. CDR3 length: 14 residues. The CDR3 coding sequence is TGTGCCAGCTCTACCTCGTTGGGGGGCACTGAAGCTTTCTTT. Protein: CASSTSLGGTEAFF.

This clonotype has just one count. Since a much larger clone is just one base distant, this may be a read error. V and J are TRBV5-1 and TRBJ2-1; D gene uncertain. The CDR3 has 14 residues. The ends were cut back, 2 bases at V and 8 bases at J, with 14 bases in the middle. The germline V gene has CDR1 SGHRS and CDR2 YFSETQ. The CDR3 here is CASSLVSVKDEQFF. CDR3 bases: TGCGCCAGCAGCTTAGTGTCGGTTAAGGATGAGCAGTTCTTC. Supplemented by reference TRBV5-1 and TRBJ2-1, the full variable domain reads KAGVTQTPRYLIKTRGQQVTLSCSPISGHRSVSWYQQTPGQGLQFLFEYFSETQRNKGNFPGRFSGRQFSNSRSEMNVSTLELGDSALYLCASSLVSVKDEQFFGPGTRLTVL.

The chain links TRBV9 to TRBJ1-2, with TRBD1 matching 9 bases. The germline V gene has CDR1 SGDLS and CDR2 YYNGEE. V lost 4 bases to trimming and J lost 8 bases; unmatched junction nucleotides: 9. This CDR3 is built from 14 residues. This CDR3 reads CASSLGTGMDGYTF. The CDR3 nucleotides are TGTGCCAGCAGCCTGGGGACAGGGATGGACGGCTACACCTTC.